This is a list of T cell receptor beta chains from one sample in a study of blood T cell repertoires in COVID-19. Data came from immunoSEQ multiplex PCR; TCRdb stores just in-frame clones and leaves some out. Of about 170,000 clones listed, 84% were seen once; the top ten hold roughly 7.7%. Specimen: peripheral blood. Receptors originate from a man aged 35-49 years who had recovered from COVID-19. The CDR3 runs from the conserved cysteine through the conserved F or W. The order of the fields is clone size, CDR3 length, J gene, V gene, D gene, CDR3 DNA, CDR3 protein. D genes are given only for firm matches. Clone size is given for some rows only: seen once, a few or many times, or a class if the clone is expanded.

. | 15 | TRBJ1-6 | TRBV6-5 | TRBD1 | TGTGCCAGCAGTCAAAAGGACAGGGCACCTTCACCCCTCCACTTT | CASSQKDRAPSPLHF
. | 16 | TRBJ2-7 | TRBV9 | . | TGTGCCAGCAGCGTAGCTCCGGAGGCAAGCTCCTACGAGCAGTACTTC | CASSVAPEASSYEQYF
. | 15 | TRBJ2-2 | TRBV7-9 | . | TGTGCCAGCAGCCCCCAGGGTTATGACACCGGGGAGCTGTTTTTT | CASSPQGYDTGELFF
. | 16 | TRBJ1-1 | TRBV4-1 | TRBD1 | TGCGCCAGCAGCCAAGTGGGCGAGGGGGCTTACACTGAAGCTTTCTTT | CASSQVGEGAYTEAFF
. | 17 | TRBJ2-1 | TRBV6-2/TRBV6-3 | TRBD1 | TGTGCCAGCAGTTACTCAAAGTCGGGACAGAAGTACAATGAGCAGTTCTTC | CASSYSKSGQKYNEQFF
. | 13 | TRBJ1-2 | TRBV12-3/TRBV12-4 | . | TGTGCCAGCACAAGAGGACAGTACGTTGGCTACACCTTC | CASTRGQYVGYTF
once | 15 | TRBJ1-1 | TRBV6-5 | . | TGTGCCAGCAGTTACCAGGACAGTATGAACACTGAAGCTTTCTTT | CASSYQDSMNTEAFF
. | 15 | TRBJ2-3 | TRBV11-3 | TRBD2 | TGTGCCAGCAGCTTAACCAGACTAGCGGGGTTGGCGCAGTATTTT | CASSLTRLAGLAQYF
. | 13 | TRBJ1-6 | TRBV7-8 | . | TGTGCCAGCAGCGCTGGGGCGGGATCACCCCTCCACTTT | CASSAGAGSPLHF
. | 14 | TRBJ2-5 | TRBV29-1 | . | TGCAGCGTTGTTTTCGGGCAGGGATCCGAGACCCAGTACTTC | CSVVFGQGSETQYF
. | 18 | TRBJ1-1 | TRBV9 | . | TGTGCCAGCAGCGCAGGGGCGTCAGGCGGACGCCGGAACACTGAAGCTTTCTTT | CASSAGASGGRRNTEAFF
many | 16 | TRBJ2-3 | TRBV6-2/TRBV6-3 | . | TGTGCCAGCAGTTACTCGAGCGGAGGAGGCGCAGATACGCAGTATTTT | CASSYSSGGGADTQYF
. | 20 | TRBJ1-1 | TRBV19 | . | TGTGCCAGTATTCCGAATTATCGAAAAAGGGGGGGGATACTGAACACTGAAGCTTTCTTT | CASIPNYRKRGGILNTEAFF
. | 13 | TRBJ2-2 | TRBV3-1/TRBV3-2 | . | TGTGCCAGCAGCCTCACGACGGGCGGGGAGCTGTTTTTT | CASSLTTGGELFF
. | 14 | TRBJ2-7 | TRBV28 | TRBD1 | TGTGCCAGCAGTTCGACAGGGGTTCGCTACGAGCAGTACTTC | CASSSTGVRYEQYF
. | 14 | TRBJ2-5 | TRBV4-1 | TRBD2 | TGCGCCAGTAGCTTTGCGGGGGGGACGGAGACCCAGTACTTC | CASSFAGGTETQYF
few | 12 | TRBJ2-5 | TRBV12-3/TRBV12-4 | . | TGTGCCAGCAGTTTTTACAGCTTACCGGAGTACTTC | CASSFYSLPEYF
. | 17 | TRBJ1-1 | TRBV7-2 | TRBD1 | TGTGCCAGCAGCCTCCCCTTAACATCAGGGGGGTACACTGAAGCTTTCTTT | CASSLPLTSGGYTEAFF
once | 17 | TRBJ2-2 | TRBV2 | TRBD2 | TGTGCCAGCAGCCCTGTGAGCGGGGGGTTGAACACCGGGGAGCTGTTTTTT | CASSPVSGGLNTGELFF
. | 14 | TRBJ2-5 | TRBV3-1/TRBV3-2 | TRBD2 | TGTGCCAGCATAAAGCGGGGTTGGGGGGAGACCCAGTACTTC | CASIKRGWGETQYF
. | 14 | TRBJ1-6 | TRBV5-4 | . | TGTGCCAGCAGCTTCCGGGGCTATAATTCACCCCTCCACTTT | CASSFRGYNSPLHF
few | 13 | TRBJ1-2 | TRBV6-1 | TRBD1 | TGTGCCAGCAGTGAAACCAGGGGGGATGGCTACACCTTC | CASSETRGDGYTF